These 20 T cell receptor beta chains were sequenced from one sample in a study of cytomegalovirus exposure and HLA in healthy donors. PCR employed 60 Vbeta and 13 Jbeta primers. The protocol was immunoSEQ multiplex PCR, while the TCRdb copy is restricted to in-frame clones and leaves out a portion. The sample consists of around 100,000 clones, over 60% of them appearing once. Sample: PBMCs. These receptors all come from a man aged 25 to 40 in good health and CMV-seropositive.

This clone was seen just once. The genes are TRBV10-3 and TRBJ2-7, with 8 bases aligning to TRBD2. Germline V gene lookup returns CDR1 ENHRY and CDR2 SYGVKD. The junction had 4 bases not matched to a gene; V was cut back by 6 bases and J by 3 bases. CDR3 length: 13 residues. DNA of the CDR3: TGTGCCATCAGGGGGACTAGACTCTACGAGCAGTACTTC. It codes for CAIRGTRLYEQYF.

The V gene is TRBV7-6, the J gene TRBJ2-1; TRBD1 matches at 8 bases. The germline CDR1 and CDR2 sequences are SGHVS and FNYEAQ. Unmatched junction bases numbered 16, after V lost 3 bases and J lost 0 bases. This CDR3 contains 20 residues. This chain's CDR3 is CASSLSGTGIRYASYNEQFF. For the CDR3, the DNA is TGTGCCAGCAGCTTGTCCGGGACAGGCATCCGGTACGCCTCCTACAATGAGCAGTTCTTC.

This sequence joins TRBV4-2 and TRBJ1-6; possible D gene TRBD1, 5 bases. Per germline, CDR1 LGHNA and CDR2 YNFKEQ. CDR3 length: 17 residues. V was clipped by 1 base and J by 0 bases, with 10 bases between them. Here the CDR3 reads CASSQVSGDSYNSPLHF. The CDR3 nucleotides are TGTGCCAGCAGCCAAGTATCGGGGGACTCCTATAATTCACCCCTCCACTTT.

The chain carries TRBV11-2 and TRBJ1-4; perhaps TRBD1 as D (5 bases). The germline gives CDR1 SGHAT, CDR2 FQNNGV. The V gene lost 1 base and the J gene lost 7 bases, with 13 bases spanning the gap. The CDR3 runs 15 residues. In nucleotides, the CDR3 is TGTGCCAGCAGCTTAGCGAGGCAGGGTGTTGAAAAACTGTTTTTT. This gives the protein CASSLARQGVEKLFF.

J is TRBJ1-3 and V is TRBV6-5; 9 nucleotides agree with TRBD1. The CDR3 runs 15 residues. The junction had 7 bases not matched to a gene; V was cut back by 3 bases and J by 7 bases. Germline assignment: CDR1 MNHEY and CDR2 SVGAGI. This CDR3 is CASSYAGTGSNTIYF. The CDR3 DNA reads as TGTGCCAGCAGTTATGCCGGGACAGGGAGTAACACCATATATTTT.

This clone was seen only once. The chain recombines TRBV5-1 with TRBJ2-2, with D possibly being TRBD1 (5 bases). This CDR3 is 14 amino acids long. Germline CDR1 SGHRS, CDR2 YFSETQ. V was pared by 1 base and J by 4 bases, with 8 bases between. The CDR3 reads CASSLQGRTGELFF. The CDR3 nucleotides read TGCGCCAGCAGCTTGCAGGGTCGCACCGGGGAGCTGTTTTTT.

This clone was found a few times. The CDR3 DNA reads TGCGCCAGCAGCTTGGCTCGGACAGGGCCGAGGGACTCACCCCTCCACTTT. Translating it yields CASSLARTGPRDSPLHF. The chain combines TRBV5-1 with TRBJ1-6, with 8 bases identical to TRBD1. The CDR3 totals 17 residues. Trimming cost V 0 bases and J 10 bases; bases outside gene matches: 12. Germline V gene data show CDR1 as SGHRS and CDR2 as YFSETQ.

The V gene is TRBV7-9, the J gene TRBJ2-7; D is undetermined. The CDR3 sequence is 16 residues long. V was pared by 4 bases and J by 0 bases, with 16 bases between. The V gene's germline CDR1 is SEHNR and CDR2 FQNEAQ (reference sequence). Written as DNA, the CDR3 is TGTGCCAGCAGCTCCCGTTTGGCAGGTGACTCCTACGAGCAGTACTTC. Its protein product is CASSSRLAGDSYEQYF.

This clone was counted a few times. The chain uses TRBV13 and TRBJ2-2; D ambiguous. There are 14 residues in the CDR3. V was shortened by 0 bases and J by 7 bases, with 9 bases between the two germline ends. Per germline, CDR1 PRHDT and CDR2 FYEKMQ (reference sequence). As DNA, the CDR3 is TGTGCCAGCAGCTTAGGCCTCGCTAACGGGGAGCTGTTTTTT. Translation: CASSLGLANGELFF.

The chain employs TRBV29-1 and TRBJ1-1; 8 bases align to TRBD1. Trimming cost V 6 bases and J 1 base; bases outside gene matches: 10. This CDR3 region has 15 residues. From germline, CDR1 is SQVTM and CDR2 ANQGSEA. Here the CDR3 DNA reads TGCAGCGTCGATACTTTACAGGGGGGGAACACTGAAGCTTTCTTT. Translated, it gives CSVDTLQGGNTEAFF.

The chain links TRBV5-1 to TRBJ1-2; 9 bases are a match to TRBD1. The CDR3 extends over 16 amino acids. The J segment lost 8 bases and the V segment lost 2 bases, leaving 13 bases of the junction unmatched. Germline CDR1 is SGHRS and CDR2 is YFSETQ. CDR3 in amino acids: CASSLPGQGMPGGYTF. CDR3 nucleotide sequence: TGCGCCAGCAGCTTACCGGGACAGGGAATGCCGGGGGGCTACACCTTC.

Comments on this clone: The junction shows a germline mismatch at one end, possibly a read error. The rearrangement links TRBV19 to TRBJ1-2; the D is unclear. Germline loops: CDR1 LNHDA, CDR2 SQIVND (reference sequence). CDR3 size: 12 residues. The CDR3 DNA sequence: TGTGCCAGTAGTATAACAGACTATGGCTACCCCTTC. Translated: CASSITDYGYPF.

This CDR3 reads CSVLTAATFRGYTF. In DNA, the CDR3 is TGCAGCGTTTTAACAGCCGCTACATTTCGGGGCTACACCTTC. The chain employs TRBV29-1 and TRBJ1-2; D uncertain. The V gene lost 5 bases and the J gene lost 8 bases, with 21 bases spanning the gap. The CDR3 contains 14 residues. Germline loops: CDR1 SQVTM, CDR2 ANQGSEA.

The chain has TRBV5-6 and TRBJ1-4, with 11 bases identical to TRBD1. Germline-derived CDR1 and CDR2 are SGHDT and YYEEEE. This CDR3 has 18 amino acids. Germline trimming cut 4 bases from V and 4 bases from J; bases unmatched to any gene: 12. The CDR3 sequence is CASSGDRGTLRGNEKLFF. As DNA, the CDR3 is TGTGCCAGCAGCGGGGACAGGGGGACCCTCAGGGGTAATGAAAAACTGTTTTTT.

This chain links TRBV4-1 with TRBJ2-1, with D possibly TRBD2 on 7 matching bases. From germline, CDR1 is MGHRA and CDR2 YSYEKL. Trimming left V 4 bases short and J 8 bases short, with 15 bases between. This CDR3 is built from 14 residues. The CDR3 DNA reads TGCGCCAGCAGCCCCAGGGGAGGGGTAGATGAGCAGTTCTTC. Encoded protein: CASSPRGGVDEQFF.

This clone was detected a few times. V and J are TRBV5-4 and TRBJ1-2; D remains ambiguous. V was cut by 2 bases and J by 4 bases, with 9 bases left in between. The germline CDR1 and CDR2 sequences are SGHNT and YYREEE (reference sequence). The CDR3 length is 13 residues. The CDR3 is CASSLAQSYGYTF. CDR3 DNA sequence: TGTGCCAGCAGCTTAGCACAGAGCTATGGCTACACCTTC. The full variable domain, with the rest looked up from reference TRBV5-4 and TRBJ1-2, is ETGVTQSPTHLIKTRGQQVTLRCSSQSGHNTVSWYQQALGQGPQFIFQYYREEENGRGNFPPRFSGLQFPNYSSELNVNALELDDSALYLCASSLAQSYGYTFGSGTRLTVV.

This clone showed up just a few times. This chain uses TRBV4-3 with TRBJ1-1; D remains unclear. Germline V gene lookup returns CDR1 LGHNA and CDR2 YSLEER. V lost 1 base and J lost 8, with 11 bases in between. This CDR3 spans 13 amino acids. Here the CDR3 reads CASSQAWQTEAFF. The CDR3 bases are TGCGCCAGCAGCCAAGCTTGGCAGACAGAAGCTTTCTTT.

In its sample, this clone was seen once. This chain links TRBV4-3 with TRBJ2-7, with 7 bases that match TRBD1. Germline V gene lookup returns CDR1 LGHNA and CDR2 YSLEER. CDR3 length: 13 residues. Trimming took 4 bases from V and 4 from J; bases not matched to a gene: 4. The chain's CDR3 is CASSRGRGYEQYF. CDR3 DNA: TGCGCCAGCAGCCGCGGCAGGGGGTACGAGCAGTACTTC.

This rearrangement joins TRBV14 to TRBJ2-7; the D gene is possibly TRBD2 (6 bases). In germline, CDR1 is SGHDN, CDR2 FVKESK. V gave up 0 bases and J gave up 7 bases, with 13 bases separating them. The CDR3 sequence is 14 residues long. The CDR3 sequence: CASSQDGQSGEQYF. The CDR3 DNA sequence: TGTGCCAGCAGCCAAGACGGTCAAAGCGGGGAGCAGTACTTC.

This CDR3 reads CASSESFRGYEQYF. In DNA, the CDR3 is TGTGCCAGCAGTGAAAGCTTCCGAGGCTACGAGCAGTACTTC. The V call is TRBV2, the J call TRBJ2-7, with no clear D. The CDR3 runs to 14 residues. CDR1 is SNHLY and CDR2 is FYNNEI in the germline V gene. Trimming removed 2 bases at V and 3 bases at J, with 11 bases between.